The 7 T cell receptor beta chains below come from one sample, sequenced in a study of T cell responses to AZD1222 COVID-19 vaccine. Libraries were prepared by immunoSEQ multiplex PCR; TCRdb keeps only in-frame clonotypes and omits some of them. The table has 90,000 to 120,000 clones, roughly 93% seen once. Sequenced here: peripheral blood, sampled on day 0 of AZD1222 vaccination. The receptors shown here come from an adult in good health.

The CDR3 region is CASSTRLAGQETQYF. The CDR3 DNA is TGTGCCAGCAGCACCAGACTAGCGGGACAAGAGACCCAGTACTTC. This chain connects TRBV11-2 to TRBJ2-5; 11 positions agree with TRBD2. Germline values: CDR1 SGHAT, CDR2 FQNNGV. This CDR3 spans 15 amino acids. J gave up 2 bases and V 5 bases, and 4 bases lay outside the gene matches.

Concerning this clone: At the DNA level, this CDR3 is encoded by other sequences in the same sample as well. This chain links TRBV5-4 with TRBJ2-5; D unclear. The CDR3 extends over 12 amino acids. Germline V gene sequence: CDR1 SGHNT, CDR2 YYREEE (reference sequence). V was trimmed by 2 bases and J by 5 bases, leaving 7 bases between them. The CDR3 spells CASSLLGETQYF. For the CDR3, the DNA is TGTGCCAGCAGCTTACTTGGGGAGACCCAGTACTTC.

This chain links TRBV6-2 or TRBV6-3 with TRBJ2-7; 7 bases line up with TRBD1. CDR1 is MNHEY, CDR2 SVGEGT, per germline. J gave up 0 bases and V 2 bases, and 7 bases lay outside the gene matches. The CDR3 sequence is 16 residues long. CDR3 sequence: CASSYRQGWSSYEQYF. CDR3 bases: TGTGCCAGCAGTTACCGACAGGGCTGGAGCTCCTACGAGCAGTACTTC.

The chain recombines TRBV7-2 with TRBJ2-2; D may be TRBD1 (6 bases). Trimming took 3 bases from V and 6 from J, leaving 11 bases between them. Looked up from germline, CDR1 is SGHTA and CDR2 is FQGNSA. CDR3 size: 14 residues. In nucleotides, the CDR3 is TGTGCCAGCAGCTTCACCCGACAGGCCGGGGAGCTGTTTTTT. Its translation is CASSFTRQAGELFF.

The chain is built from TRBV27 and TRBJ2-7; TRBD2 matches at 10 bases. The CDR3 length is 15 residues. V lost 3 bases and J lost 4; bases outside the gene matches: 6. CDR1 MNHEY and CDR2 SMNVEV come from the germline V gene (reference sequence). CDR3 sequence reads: CASSFSSGSRYEQYF. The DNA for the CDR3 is TGTGCCAGCAGTTTCTCTAGCGGGAGTCGGTACGAGCAGTACTTC.

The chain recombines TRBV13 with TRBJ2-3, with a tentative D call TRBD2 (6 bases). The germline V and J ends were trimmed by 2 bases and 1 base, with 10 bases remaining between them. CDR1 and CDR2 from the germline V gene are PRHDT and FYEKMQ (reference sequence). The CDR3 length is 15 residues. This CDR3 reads CASSLLGGGTDTQYF. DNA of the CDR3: TGTGCCAGCAGCTTACTGGGGGGTGGCACAGATACGCAGTATTTT. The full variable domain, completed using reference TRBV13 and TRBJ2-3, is AAGVIQSPRHLIKEKRETATLKCYPIPRHDTVYWYQQGPGQDPQFLISFYEKMQSDKGSIPDRFSAQQFSDYHSELNMSSLELGDSALYFCASSLLGGGTDTQYFGPGTRLTVL.

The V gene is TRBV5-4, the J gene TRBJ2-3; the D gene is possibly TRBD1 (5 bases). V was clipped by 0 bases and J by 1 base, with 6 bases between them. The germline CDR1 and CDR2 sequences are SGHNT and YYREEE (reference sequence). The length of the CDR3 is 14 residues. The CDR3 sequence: CASSLDRRTDTQYF. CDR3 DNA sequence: TGTGCCAGCAGCTTGGACAGGCGCACAGATACGCAGTATTTT.